The present T cell receptor beta chain was sequenced within a study of T cells after yellow fever vaccination. Study as a whole: Fractions of low cell number were prepared using SMART-Seq v4 Ultra Low Input.

TCRdb recomputed calls from the 5' RACE reads with MiXCR, one row per CDR3 protein. This table has under 150,000 distinct CDR3 sequences, roughly 8.2% appearing once. This clonotype was detected ten times or more. The source of this sequence is a man aged 30 to 39 who received the YFV17D yellow fever vaccine. The input for sequencing was CD4+ T cells sorted from PBMCs, taken 5 days after the yellow fever booster vaccination.

The CDR3 protein is CASSLNRAGELFF. CDR3 DNA: TGCGCCAGCAGCCTCAACAGGGCCGGGGAGCTGTTTTTT. This sequence joins TRBV5-1 and TRBJ2-2; possible D gene TRBD1, 6 bases. Germline V gives CDR1 SGHRS, CDR2 YFSETQ. The CDR3 spans 13 residues. V lost 4 bases, J lost 6 bases, and 10 bases lay in between.